A selection of T cell receptor beta chains follows, all from one sample in a study of blood T cell repertoires in COVID-19. Produced via immunoSEQ multiplex PCR; TCRdb's table is partial and in-frame only. This table holds about 29,000 clones, roughly nine tenths found once. The specimen was peripheral blood. These receptors were taken from an elderly man with acute or convalescent COVID-19. Both conserved end residues are part of each CDR3. A D gene is named only where the DNA matches it firmly.

>TRBV20-1|TRBD2
CSASFFGLAGDNEQFF
>TRBV10-3|TRBD2
CAISGGGQETQYF
>TRBV5-1|TRBD2
CASSSRTSGVGSYEQYF
>TRBV12-3/TRBV12-4|NA
CVLHGYHQETQYF
>TRBV27|NA
CASSLSRTNYGYTF
>TRBV5-1|TRBD1
CASSSTGGNQPQHF
>TRBV5-1|TRBD2
CASSLTSGGWDTQYF
>TRBV6-5|TRBD1
CASINRGPNEAFF
>TRBV28|TRBD2
CASSLAAGVGRFF
>TRBV11-3|NA
CASSQSQANTIYF
>TRBV7-2|NA
CASSFDGGYTGELFF
>TRBV5-1|TRBD1
CASSPGTGVSIQYF
>TRBV30|TRBD1
CAWSLLGQAGNEKLFF
>TRBV18|TRBD1
CASSLTMRTGFTEAFF
>TRBV5-1|NA
CASSLRTDSTDTQYF
>TRBV6-2/TRBV6-3|NA
CASSYSVTYGTDTQYF
>TRBV7-3|TRBD2
CASSLSGGWFNEQFF
>TRBV5-1|NA
CASSAQGSGNTGELFF
>TRBV5-1|TRBD1
CASSLWGTGDFGSSQTQYF
>TRBV10-3|NA
CASTTGIEDEQYF
>TRBV18|TRBD1
CASSPPRDRALEGGYTF
>TRBV25-1|NA
CASSAWELETQYF
>TRBV7-2|TRBD2
CASSSRGGGNTGELFF
>TRBV18|TRBD1
CASSPGQGSVYGYTF
>TRBV27|NA
CASSFQGREQYF
>TRBV10-1|NA
CASSASQGRNEQFF
>TRBV10-3|NA
CAIRETVPMAGYTF
>TRBV14|NA
CASSQLGQLTDTQYF
>TRBV6-5|TRBD1
CASSGEQGGNQPQHF
>TRBV16|TRBD1
CASSQGQVIGDEQFF
>TRBV18|NA
CASSPQGQLYEQYF
>TRBV4-1|NA
CASSQDGGIQPQHF
>TRBV27|TRBD1
CASSLGRGQNYGYTF
>TRBV19|TRBD1
CAIKGTGATEAFF
>TRBV28|TRBD1
CASRTGLDTGELFF
>TRBV12-3/TRBV12-4|NA
CASSQQGGYGYTF
>TRBV19|NA
CASRPGQHTEAFF
>TRBV3-1/TRBV3-2|NA
CASSQQGFQETQYF